This T cell receptor (beta chain) was profiled in a study of blood T cells in healthy people across ages (dated by TCRdb to 2013 to 2016). Regarding the complete study: In model experiments, roughly one uniquely barcoded TCR beta cDNA molecule per two T cells was captured by template switching. Age-related changes in TCR beta repertoire diversity were measured in the study by deep sequencing normalized with unique cDNA molecular identifiers. The donors were split into four age groups: young (average around 15 years), middle-aged (over 35), aged (over 55) and long-lived (over 75). Donors of different ages were randomly distributed across sequencing lanes to avoid experimental bias. Two additional independent replicas of 1 million unique cDNA reads from the same blood draw were analyzed for two donors (one aged 18 to 30 and one aged 80 or older).

The 35 to 40 donors, aged about 6 to 95 years, were systemically healthy Caucasian individuals from Russia. Ten milliliters of peripheral blood were drawn from each donor into EDTA-treated Vacutainer tubes. Ficoll-Paque density-gradient centrifugation was used to isolate PBMCs, with at least 7 million per sample. Trizol reagent was used to extract total RNA from PBMCs, with at least 5.5 micrograms per sample. Naive CD45RAhigh/CD27high T cell percentages were measured by flow cytometry on a PBMC aliquot from every donor. In the case of this clonotype: Its antigen is currently not known. Base qualities are missing; no much larger clone stands one base away.

Beyond this particular receptor, the publication reports: The percentage of naive T cells measured by flow cytometry correlated strongly with observed TCR beta diversity. Because profiling used bulk unsorted PBMCs, naive and antigen-experienced compartments could not be compared conclusively. Estimates of total diversity based on one million sequenced T cells were considered lower bounds and underestimates. The long-lived group showed more naive CD4+ T cells, fewer expanded clones and increased TCR diversity than the aged group, suggesting age selection. Observed TCR beta diversity per million T cells fell roughly linearly with age, and a significant reduction was already apparent by age roughly 40. Donor CMV infection status was unknown, potentially confounding age-related changes in expanded clonotypes.

Between the V and J ends, shortened by 3 bases and 3 bases respectively, the junction contains 19 bases. The CDR3, cysteine through phenylalanine, is 17 amino acids long. Kept here is only the CDR3 DNA, which spans 51 bases and is read in frame from base 1. The library was made by 5' RACE. The run used an Illumina HiSeq 2500. A second PCR of roughly 6 to 11 cycles was run with a J-beta primer mix and a sample-barcoded 5' primer. Each TCR beta cDNA molecule received a unique molecular identifier from a template-switch 5' adaptor carrying 12 random nucleotides. Each sample yielded at least 2.5 million CDR3-containing paired-end reads. The Mint cDNA synthesis kit, primed by a TRBC-specific oligonucleotide, was used to synthesize first-strand cDNA from all RNA. Following uracil-DNA glycosylase treatment, all cDNA underwent a first 18-cycle PCR with the universal primers M1SS and BC2_uni_R. The authors' pipeline ran thus. For normalization, 1 million high-quality reads were randomly selected from each sample, with every read carrying a distinct molecular identifier. Reads with shared molecular identifiers were discarded instead of being binned into consensus sequences. CDR3 identification, clonotype clustering and error correction used MiTCR with a Q25 quality threshold and the strictest error-elimination algorithm. A nonparametric unseen species model with Euler transformation was used to estimate lower-bound total TCR beta diversity. TCRdb itself trimmed the public reads at Q25 with fastp, ran MiXCR and retained productive beta chains. Every distinct CDR3 protein forms one entry, paired with its most common genes and DNA. The V and J calls here are based on TCRdb, not the publication. The sample contains roughly 930,000 distinct CDR3 sequences, 48% of them found a single time. The ten largest account for around an eighth of the sample.

This clonotype was obtained from a man aged 30 to 45 in good health. The sample comprised blood. The chain employs TRBV12-3 or TRBV12-4 and TRBJ2-3; TRBD2 could be the D gene, as 6 bases match. The nucleotides read TGTGCCAGCAGTTTCCCCTTCGGGAGAGGCAAAACAGATACGCAGTATTTT. This sequence encodes CASSFPFGRGKTDTQYF.